Reported below is one T cell receptor (beta chain). This sample was included in a study of T cells in localized non-small cell lung cancer. The CDR3 sequence is 13 residues long. The germline gives CDR1 MNHNY, CDR2 SVGAGI (reference sequence). Trimming stripped 2 bases from V and 3 bases from J, with 8 bases between. Sequenced by immunoSEQ multiplex PCR; TCRdb stores in-frame clones only, minus some. The sample has about 51,000 clones, roughly 79% seen once; the top ten hold 15% to 20%. Sequenced material: peripheral blood mononuclear cells, taken before any cancer treatment. This rearrangement joins TRBV6-6 to TRBJ2-7; D is ambiguous. This receptor was identified in a man aged 40-75 years with stage III lung adenocarcinoma. The CDR3 coding sequence is TGTGCCAGCAGTTACGCCCCCCGCTACGAGCAGTACTTC. Amino acid sequence: CASSYAPRYEQYF.